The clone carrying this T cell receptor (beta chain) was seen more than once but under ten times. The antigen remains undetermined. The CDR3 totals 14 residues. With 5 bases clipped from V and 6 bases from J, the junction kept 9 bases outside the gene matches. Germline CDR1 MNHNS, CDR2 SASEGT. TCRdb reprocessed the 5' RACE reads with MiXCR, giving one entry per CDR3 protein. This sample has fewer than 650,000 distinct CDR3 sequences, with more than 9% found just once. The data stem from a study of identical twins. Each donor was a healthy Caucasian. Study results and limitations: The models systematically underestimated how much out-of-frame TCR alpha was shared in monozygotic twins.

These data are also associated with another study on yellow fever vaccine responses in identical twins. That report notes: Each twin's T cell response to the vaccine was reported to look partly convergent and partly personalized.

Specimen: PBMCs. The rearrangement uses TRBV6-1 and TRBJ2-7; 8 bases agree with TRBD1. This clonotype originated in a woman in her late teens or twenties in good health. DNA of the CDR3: TGTGCCAGCAGTCCGGACAGGGTTATAGGCGAGCAGTACTTC. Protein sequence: CASSPDRVIGEQYF.